This entry lists 20 T cell receptor beta chains sequenced from one sample in a study of T cell repertoires in aging, cancer and after chemotherapy. A mixed TRB-A/B primer pool amplified rearranged TRB by multiplex touch-down PCR. TCRdb itself ran the multiplex PCR reads through MiXCR, one entry per CDR3 protein. The sample has about 18,000 distinct CDR3 sequences, approximately 50% seen once. TCR beta rearrangements were amplified from peripheral blood genomic DNA. The specimen sequenced was blood. The receptors were gathered from a human donor in good health.

The chain combines TRBV7-9 with TRBJ2-7, with D maybe TRBD1 (6 bases). The length of the CDR3 is 13 residues. Germline CDR1 is SEHNR and CDR2 is FQNEAQ (reference sequence). Trimming took 5 bases from V and 5 from J, leaving 13 bases between them. This CDR3 is CASSGRGPNEQYF. CDR3 coding DNA: TGTGCCAGCAGCGGCAGGGGTCCCAACGAGCAGTACTTC. The variable domain in full, completed from reference TRBV7-9 and TRBJ2-7, reads DTGVSQNPRHKITKRGQNVTFRCDPISEHNRLYWYRQTLGQGPEFLTYFQNEAQLEKSRLLSDRFSAERPKGSFSTLEIQRTEQGDSAMYLCASSGRGPNEQYFGPGTRLTVT.

The chain couples TRBV19 to TRBJ2-5, with D possibly TRBD2 on 6 matching bases. The CDR3 has 15 amino acids. Trimming cost V 3 bases and J 5 bases, with 16 bases left between them. Germline CDR1 LNHDA, CDR2 SQIVND (reference sequence). Written as DNA, the CDR3 is TGTGCCAGTAGTATGGGGCTCGGAGGGGCCGAGACCCAGTACTTC. Encoded protein: CASSMGLGGAETQYF.

The chain joins TRBV5-4 to TRBJ2-1, with D possibly TRBD2 on 5 matching bases. Germline CDR1 is SGHNT and CDR2 is YYREEE (reference sequence). CDR3 length: 15 amino acids. V gave up 4 bases and J gave up 3 bases, with 14 bases separating them. CDR3 nucleotide sequence: TGTGCCAGCAGCCATGACTGGGGAGTCTACAATGAGCAGTTCTTC. Encoded protein: CASSHDWGVYNEQFF.

This sequence joins TRBV30 and TRBJ2-7, with D perhaps matching TRBD2 (5 bases). The CDR3 contains 13 residues. Trimming stripped 3 bases from V and 5 bases from J, with 14 bases between. Germline-derived CDR1 and CDR2 are GTSNPN and SVGIG (reference sequence). Here the CDR3 DNA reads TGTGCCTGGAGCCTCGGCGCGGGCGACGAGCAGTACTTC. It yields the protein CAWSLGAGDEQYF.

This clonotype has a handful of counts. The chain links TRBV19 to TRBJ1-5; D gene unclear. V was cut by 3 bases and J by 5 bases, with 8 bases left in between. Germline V lookup: CDR1 LNHDA, CDR2 SQIVND (reference sequence). The CDR3 spans 13 residues. CDR3 bases: TGTGCCAGTAGTATGATTGGGGATCAGCCCCAGCATTTT. The encoded protein is CASSMIGDQPQHF. The full variable domain, with the rest looked up from reference TRBV19 and TRBJ1-5, is DGGITQSPKYLFRKEGQNVTLSCEQNLNHDAMYWYRQDPGQGLRLIYYSQIVNDFQKGDIAEGYSVSREKKESFPLTVTSAQKNPTAFYLCASSMIGDQPQHFGDGTRLSIL.

This rearrangement joins TRBV7-9 to TRBJ2-2; no firm D call. The CDR3 loop spans 14 amino acids. Trimming shortened V by 7 bases and J by 0 bases, and 9 bases separated the two germline ends. Germline V gene sequence: CDR1 SEHNR, CDR2 FQNEAQ (reference sequence). The CDR3 DNA follows: TGTGCCAGCACCCTGGACGCGAACACCGGGGAGCTGTTTTTT. Translating it yields CASTLDANTGELFF.

The rearrangement uses TRBV29-1 and TRBJ1-2, with no clear D. V lost 5 bases and J 6 bases, leaving 10 bases between the germline ends. The CDR3 consists of 11 residues. CDR1 is SQVTM, CDR2 ANQGSEA, per germline. In DNA form, the CDR3 reads TGCAGCGTTTTAGTTTTGGATGGCTACACCTTC. It specifies CSVLVLDGYTF. Using reference TRBV29-1 and TRBJ1-2 for the parts outside the CDR3, the full variable domain is SAVISQKPSRDICQRGTSLTIQCQVDSQVTMMFWYRQQPGQSLTLIATANQGSEATYESGFVIDKFPISRPNLTFSTLTVSNMSPEDSSIYLCSVLVLDGYTFGSGTRLTVV.

V usage is TRBV19 and J usage is TRBJ2-1, with 11 positions matching TRBD2. Germline V gives CDR1 LNHDA, CDR2 SQIVND (reference sequence). This CDR3 is 16 amino acids long. V gave up 4 bases and J gave up 4 bases; unmatched junction bases: 6. The CDR3 DNA reads TGTGCCAGTAGTAAACCGGGACTAGCGGAATACAATGAGCAGTTCTTC. Residues: CASSKPGLAEYNEQFF.

This clonotype counts as medium-sized. This chain links TRBV29-1 with TRBJ2-3; 12 nucleotides agree with TRBD2. The CDR3 runs 14 residues. Germline lookup yields CDR1 SQVTM and CDR2 ANQGSEA. V was pared by 3 bases and J by 4 bases, with 2 bases of the junction left unmatched. The DNA of the CDR3 is TGCAGCGTTGATGGACTAGCGGGATCAGATACGCAGTATTTT. Its translation: CSVDGLAGSDTQYF.

The V and J genes are TRBV11-2 and TRBJ2-2; 10 bases fit TRBD2. The CDR3 spans 15 residues. Germline V gene lookup returns CDR1 SGHAT and CDR2 FQNNGV. The V segment lost 3 bases and the J segment 8 bases; nucleotides outside the gene matches: 6. The CDR3 DNA reads as TGTGCCAGCAGCTTGGGGACTAGCGTTATAGGGGAGCTGTTTTTT. This codes for CASSLGTSVIGELFF.

The gene calls are TRBV29-1 and TRBJ2-1, with D possibly TRBD2 on 5 matching bases. Trimming took off 5 bases at V and 0 bases at J, with 11 bases between the two ends. Germline V gene sequence: CDR1 SQVTM, CDR2 ANQGSEA. The CDR3 totals 14 residues. CDR3 sequence reads: CSVLDSRSYNEQFF. The CDR3 region has the DNA TGCAGCGTTCTGGACTCCCGCTCCTACAATGAGCAGTTCTTC.

The gene calls are TRBV7-6 and TRBJ1-1; maybe TRBD1 (5 bases). The germline V and J ends were trimmed by 0 bases and 1 base, with 6 bases remaining between them. The germline V gene encodes CDR1 SGHVS and CDR2 FNYEAQ. This CDR3 has 14 amino acids. In DNA form, the CDR3 reads TGTGCCAGCAGCTTAGCGCAGGGGAACACTGAAGCTTTCTTT. Amino acids: CASSLAQGNTEAFF.

The chain is built from TRBV6-6 and TRBJ1-4, with TRBD1 as a possible D gene (6 bases). CDR3 length: 16 amino acids. CDR1 is MNHNY and CDR2 is SVGAGI in the germline V gene (reference sequence). Between the trimmed V and J ends, which lost 6 bases and 3 bases, there was a span of 17 bases. The CDR3 DNA sequence: TGTGCCAGCAGGGACAACAGGGTCGGGGCTAATGAAAAACTGTTTTTT. Translation gives CASRDNRVGANEKLFF.

The V call is TRBV19, the J call TRBJ2-3; D gene ambiguous. The CDR3 loop spans 16 amino acids. The V end was cut by 9 bases, the J end by 4 bases, with 23 bases between. The germline V gene has CDR1 LNHDA and CDR2 SQIVND (reference sequence). CDR3 nucleotide sequence: TGTGCCAGCAGCCCACCCCTTGGCCCTACCTCAGATACGCAGTATTTT. Encoded protein: CASSPPLGPTSDTQYF.

The rearrangement links TRBV27 to TRBJ2-1, with D uncertain. Trimming stripped 6 bases from V and 3 bases from J, with 18 bases between. CDR1 is MNHEY, CDR2 SMNVEV, per germline (reference sequence). The CDR3 runs to 16 residues. The CDR3 here is CASRSPGRNSYNEQFF. CDR3 nucleotides: TGTGCCAGCAGGTCGCCTGGGCGGAACAGCTACAATGAGCAGTTCTTC.

V and J are TRBV6-6 and TRBJ2-6; D is undetermined. V lost 7 bases to trimming and J lost 0 bases, with 10 bases between them. Germline V gives CDR1 MNHNY, CDR2 SVGAGI (reference sequence). The CDR3 contains 15 residues. Here the CDR3 reads CASKVVASGANVLTF. In DNA form, the CDR3 reads TGTGCCAGCAAGGTCGTGGCCTCTGGGGCCAACGTCCTGACTTTC.

This rearrangement joins TRBV15 to TRBJ2-1; the match to TRBD1 covers 7 bases. After removal of 1 base from V and 0 bases from J, the junction contained 0 bases not matched to a gene. Germline V CDR1 and CDR2: LNHNV, YYDKDF (reference sequence). The CDR3 runs 15 residues. The CDR3 DNA sequence: TGTGCCACCAGCAGAGGGGACAGCTCCTACAATGAGCAGTTCTTC. It encodes CATSRGDSSYNEQFF.

This clonotype was seen only a few times. This sequence joins TRBV7-2 and TRBJ2-5, with TRBD2 identical over 7 bases. Germline V lookup: CDR1 SGHTA, CDR2 FQGNSA. The V segment lost 1 base and the J segment 2 bases; nucleotides outside the gene matches: 4. The CDR3 extends over 15 amino acids. The DNA of the CDR3 is TGTGCCAGCAGCTTAGGTGGGCGGGGGCAAGAGACCCAGTACTTC. This sequence encodes CASSLGGRGQETQYF.

V and J are TRBV6-6 and TRBJ2-7; 9 bases match TRBD2. CDR1 and CDR2 from the germline V gene are MNHNY and SVGAGI (reference sequence). The CDR3 is 17 residues long. J gave up 1 base and V 0 bases, and 7 bases lay outside the gene matches. Here the CDR3 reads CASSYSRGRALSYEQYF. The DNA of the CDR3 is TGTGCCAGCAGTTACTCTCGCGGGAGGGCCTTATCCTACGAGCAGTACTTC.

The table lists this clonotype with a count of one. The chain couples TRBV12-3 or TRBV12-4 to TRBJ2-7; D is ambiguous. The V and J ends lost 3 bases and 4 bases respectively, with 13 bases between them. This CDR3 region has 14 residues. The CDR3 DNA follows: TGTGCCAGCAGTTTCGGGTCATGGGCTTACGAGCAGTACTTC. It is translated as CASSFGSWAYEQYF.